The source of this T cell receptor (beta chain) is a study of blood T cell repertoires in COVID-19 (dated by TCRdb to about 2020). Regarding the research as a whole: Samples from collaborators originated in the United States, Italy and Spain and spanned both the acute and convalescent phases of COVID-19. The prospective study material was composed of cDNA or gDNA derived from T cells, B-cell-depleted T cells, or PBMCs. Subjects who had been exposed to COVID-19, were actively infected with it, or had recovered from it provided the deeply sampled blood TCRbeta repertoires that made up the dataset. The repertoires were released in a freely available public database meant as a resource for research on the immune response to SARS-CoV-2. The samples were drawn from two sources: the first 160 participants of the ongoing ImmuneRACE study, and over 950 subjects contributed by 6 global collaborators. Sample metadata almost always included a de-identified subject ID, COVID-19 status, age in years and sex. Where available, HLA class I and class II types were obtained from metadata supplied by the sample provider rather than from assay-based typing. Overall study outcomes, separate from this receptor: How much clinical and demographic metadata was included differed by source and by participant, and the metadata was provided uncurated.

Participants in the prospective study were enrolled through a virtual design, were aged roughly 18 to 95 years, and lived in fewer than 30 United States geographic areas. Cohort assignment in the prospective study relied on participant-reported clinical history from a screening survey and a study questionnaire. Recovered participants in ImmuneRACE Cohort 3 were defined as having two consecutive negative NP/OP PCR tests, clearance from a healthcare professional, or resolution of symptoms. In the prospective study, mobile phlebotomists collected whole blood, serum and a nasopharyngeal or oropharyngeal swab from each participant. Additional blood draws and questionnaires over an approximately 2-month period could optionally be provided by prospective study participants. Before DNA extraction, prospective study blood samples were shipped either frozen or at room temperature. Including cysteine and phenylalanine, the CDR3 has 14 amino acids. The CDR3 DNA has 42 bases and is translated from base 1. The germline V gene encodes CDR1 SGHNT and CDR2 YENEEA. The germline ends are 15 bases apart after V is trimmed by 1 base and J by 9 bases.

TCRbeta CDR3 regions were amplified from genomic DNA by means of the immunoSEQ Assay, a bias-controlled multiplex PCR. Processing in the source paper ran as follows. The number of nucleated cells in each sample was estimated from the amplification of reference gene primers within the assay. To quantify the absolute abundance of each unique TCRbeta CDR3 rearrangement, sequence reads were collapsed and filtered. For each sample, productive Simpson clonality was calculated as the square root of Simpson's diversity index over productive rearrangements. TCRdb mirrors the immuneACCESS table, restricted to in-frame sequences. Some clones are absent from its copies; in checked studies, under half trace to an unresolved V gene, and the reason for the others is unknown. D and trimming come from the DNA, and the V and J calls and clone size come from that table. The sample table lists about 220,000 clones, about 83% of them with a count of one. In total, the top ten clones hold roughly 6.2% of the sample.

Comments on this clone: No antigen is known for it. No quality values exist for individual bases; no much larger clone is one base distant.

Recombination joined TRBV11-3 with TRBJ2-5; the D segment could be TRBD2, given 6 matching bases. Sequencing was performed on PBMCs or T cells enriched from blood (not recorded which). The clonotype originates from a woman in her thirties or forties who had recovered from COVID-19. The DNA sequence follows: TGTGCCAGCAGCTTAGGCGGGACCGTCGGGGCCCAGTACTTC. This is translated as CASSLGGTVGAQYF.